This TCR beta chain was sequenced in a study of T cell repertoires in cytomegalovirus infection. Background on the study: It was the public TCR beta signatures that indicated both CMV infection and matching HLA type.

TCRdb redid the calling of the reads with MiXCR, one entry per CDR3 protein. The sample lists some 940,000 distinct CDR3 sequences; around 32% were seen once. Trimming left V 8 bases short and J 5 bases short, with 24 bases between. The CDR3 is 16 amino acids. CDR1 and CDR2 from the germline V gene are MNHEY and SVGAGI. Points on this clonotype: Antigen unknown.

Notes on the study in general: HLA-C-restricted CMV-specific TCR beta clonotypes prevailed in the ex vivo response. Cumulative frequency of public TCR beta families picked out carriers of CMV plus the relevant HLA.

This sample comprised cultured CD8+ T cells from PBMCs, obtained from culture after CMV antigen stimulation. This sequence originates from a human donor in good health (CMV status not recorded). Some clones in this sample may be carry-over from other donors' samples. The chain joins TRBV6-5 to TRBJ2-5, with TRBD2 as a possible D gene (7 bases). CDR3 coding DNA: TGTGCCAGCGGTGGGGGGGGGGGGGGGGGGCGGGAGACCCAGTACTTC. This sequence encodes CASGGGGGGGRETQYF.